Listed here are 27 T cell receptor beta chains from one sample, sequenced in a study of response to subunit inactivated influenza vaccine. TCRdb analysed the RT-PCR reads with MiXCR anew, one entry per CDR3 protein. Among 500,000 or so distinct CDR3 sequences listed, approximately 15% were seen once. Sequenced here: CD4+ T cells sorted from PBMCs, sampled roughly 24 months after vaccination. These receptors were taken from a man aged 45 to 70 who received an inactivated influenza vaccine.

This clonotype was observed a few times. This sequence joins TRBV29-1 and TRBJ2-3, with D possibly matching TRBD2 (7 bases). Trimming stripped 7 bases from V and 6 bases from J, with 26 bases between. Germline-derived CDR1 and CDR2 are SQVTM and ANQGSEA. There are 16 residues in the CDR3. CDR3 protein: CSGVNGRPGGGDTQYF. The CDR3 region has the DNA TGCAGCGGCGTCAACGGGAGGCCTGGAGGGGGGGATACGCAGTATTTT.

The chain carries TRBV19 and TRBJ1-1; the match to TRBD1 covers 7 bases. Germline CDR1 is LNHDA and CDR2 is SQIVND (reference sequence). V lost 7 bases to trimming and J lost 6 bases; unmatched junction nucleotides: 8. CDR3 length: 13 residues. CDR3 sequence reads: CASTKTGVAEAFF. The CDR3 nucleotides are TGTGCCAGTACCAAAACAGGGGTCGCTGAAGCTTTCTTT.

This clonotype was seen only a few times. This sequence joins TRBV29-1 and TRBJ2-3, with D tentatively TRBD1 (5 bases). The CDR3 consists of 14 residues. The V end lost 5 bases, the J end lost 1 base, and 13 bases lay between the germline ends. The germline V gene encodes CDR1 SQVTM and CDR2 ANQGSEA. The CDR3 bases are TGCAGCGTTTTGGGCCTAGGGGGCACAGATACGCAGTATTTT. Its translation is CSVLGLGGTDTQYF.

The chain employs TRBV11-2 and TRBJ2-7, with 10 bases identical to TRBD1. The CDR3 contains 18 residues. With V trimmed by 1 base and J by 2 bases, 11 bases remained unmatched. From germline, CDR1 is SGHAT and CDR2 FQNNGV. The CDR3 nucleotides are TGTGCCAGCAGCTTAGGTTTCAGGTCGGACAGGGGGACCTACGAGCAGTACTTC. It codes for CASSLGFRSDRGTYEQYF.

The table lists this clonotype with many counts. This chain uses TRBV21-1 with TRBJ1-3; the table names TRBD1, a call not compared with the DNA. TRBV21-1 has pseudogene status. This CDR3 spans 16 amino acids. The CDR3 DNA is TGTGCCAGCAGCAACGGACAGGAGAGCTCTGGAAACACCATATATTTT. Its translation is CASSNGQESSGNTIYF.

The table lists this clonotype with a few counts. The genes are TRBV4-1 and TRBJ1-2; D is uncertain. Germline V lookup: CDR1 MGHRA, CDR2 YSYEKL. There are 13 residues in the CDR3. Between the trimmed V and J ends, which lost 5 bases and 4 bases, there was a span of 11 bases. The CDR3 DNA reads TGCGCCAGCAGCGGGGAAATGGGCTATGGCTACACCTTC. Translating it yields CASSGEMGYGYTF.

This clonotype was counted many times. The chain has TRBV4-1 and TRBJ2-3; 10 bases are shared with TRBD1. CDR1 and CDR2 (germline): MGHRA, YSYEKL. The CDR3 consists of 17 residues. V was clipped by 3 bases and J by 6 bases; unmatched bases: 12. The CDR3 DNA is TGCGCCAGCAGCCACCGAGTAATCCGGGACAGGGGTGATACGCAGTATTTT. Protein: CASSHRVIRDRGDTQYF.

In its sample, this clonotype was seen a few times. This CDR3 is CASSQGRFYGYTF. The CDR3 bases are TGTGCCAGCAGCCAGGGACGGTTCTATGGCTACACCTTC. The chain links TRBV7-2 to TRBJ1-2, with D possibly being TRBD1 (5 bases). Germline assignment: CDR1 SGHTA and CDR2 FQGNSA. The CDR3 consists of 13 residues. Deletions cut 5 bases from V and 4 bases from J, with 11 bases between.

This chain links TRBV7-2 with TRBJ2-1; possibly TRBD1 for D (6 bases). V was shortened by 5 bases and J by 8 bases, with 16 bases between the two germline ends. The germline gives CDR1 SGHTA, CDR2 FQGNSA. The CDR3 spans 14 residues. The CDR3 loop reads CASSLKQGPDEQFF. In nucleotides, the CDR3 is TGTGCCAGCAGCCTCAAACAGGGACCTGATGAGCAGTTCTTC.

This clonotype was detected only a few times. J is TRBJ2-3 and V is TRBV10-3, with no clear D. With 2 bases removed from V and 0 bases from J, the gap between germline ends came to 12 bases. The CDR3 consists of 16 residues. Germline V gives CDR1 ENHRY, CDR2 SYGVKD. The CDR3 sequence: CAISEPVLTSTDTQYF. Here the CDR3 DNA reads TGTGCCATCAGTGAGCCCGTACTGACTAGCACAGATACGCAGTATTTT.

This clonotype was found a few times. The V call is TRBV18, the J call TRBJ2-7; perhaps D is TRBD1 or TRBD2 (5 bases each). This CDR3 has 14 residues. CDR1 KGHSH and CDR2 LQKENI come from the germline V gene. V was pared by 4 bases and J by 2 bases, with 12 bases between. CDR3 protein: CASSRGTQTYEQYF. In DNA form, the CDR3 reads TGTGCCAGCTCACGGGGGACGCAAACCTACGAGCAGTACTTC.

The chain links TRBV2 to TRBJ2-4, with D tentatively TRBD1 or TRBD2 (5 bases each). In germline, CDR1 is SNHLY, CDR2 FYNNEI. CDR3 length: 15 residues. V lost 5 bases and J lost 0, with 11 bases in between. CDR3: CASSRDGLAKNIQYF. CDR3 sequence (DNA): TGTGCCAGCAGTCGGGACGGGCTAGCCAAAAACATTCAGTACTTC.

This chain uses TRBV9 with TRBJ2-3; no clear D gene. Trimming removed 2 bases from V and 9 bases from J, with 13 bases in between. This CDR3 contains 13 residues. The V gene's germline CDR1 is SGDLS and CDR2 YYNGEE. Here the CDR3 DNA reads TGTGCCAGCAGCGTTGCAGACCTGGGCACGCAGTATTTT. It yields the protein CASSVADLGTQYF.

This clonotype turned up a few times. This chain uses TRBV4-3 with TRBJ1-3; TRBD1 aligns across 8 bases. Trimming took 0 bases from V and 6 from J; bases not matched to a gene: 1. This CDR3 region has 14 residues. Germline V gives CDR1 LGHNA, CDR2 YSLEER. CDR3 sequence (DNA): TGCGCCAGCAGCCAAGACAGGGGGCTAAACACCATATATTTT. The encoded protein is CASSQDRGLNTIYF.

The chain joins TRBV28 to TRBJ2-7; TRBD2 matches 10 bases. V shed 4 bases and J 3 bases; nucleotides not matched to a gene: 9. There are 16 residues in the CDR3. Per the germline V gene, CDR1 is MDHEN and CDR2 is SYDVKM. CDR3: CASSSPYSGGYYEQYF. CDR3 sequence (DNA): TGTGCCAGCAGTTCACCTTATAGCGGGGGGTACTACGAGCAGTACTTC.

The gene calls are TRBV7-8 and TRBJ2-7; maybe TRBD2 (5 bases). Trimming took off 6 bases at V and 7 bases at J, with 13 bases between the two ends. The CDR3 runs 12 residues. CDR1 is SGHVS, CDR2 FQNEAQ, per germline. CDR3 protein: CASSPTRAEQYF. As DNA, the CDR3 is TGTGCCAGCAGTCCCACTAGGGCGGAGCAGTACTTC.

In its sample, this clonotype was seen many times. V usage is TRBV9 and J usage is TRBJ2-3; TRBD1 is a possible D gene (6 bases). CDR1 and CDR2 (germline): SGDLS, YYNGEE. The V gene lost 6 bases and the J gene lost 1 base, with 6 bases spanning the gap. This CDR3 has 12 residues. CDR3 sequence: CASKGGTDTQYF. CDR3 in DNA: TGTGCCAGCAAGGGGGGCACAGATACGCAGTATTTT.

V and J are TRBV7-2 and TRBJ2-1; 9 bases agree with TRBD1. V lost 1 base and J lost 6; bases outside the gene matches: 4. Germline-derived CDR1 and CDR2 are SGHTA and FQGNSA. This CDR3 comprises 15 residues. The CDR3 sequence is CASSLEGTGPNEQFF. Written as DNA, the CDR3 is TGTGCCAGCAGCTTAGAGGGGACAGGGCCCAATGAGCAGTTCTTC. The whole variable domain, filled in from reference TRBV7-2 and TRBJ2-1, reads GAGVSQSPSNKVTEKGKDVELRCDPISGHTALYWYRQSLGQGLEFLIYFQGNSAPDKSGLPSDRFSAERTGGSVSTLTIQRTQQEDSAVYLCASSLEGTGPNEQFFGPGTRLTVL.

The genes are TRBV25-1 and TRBJ2-7, with D tentatively TRBD1 (7 bases). V shed 1 base and J shed 5 bases, with 12 bases lying between them. The CDR3 has 14 residues. Per germline, CDR1 MGHDK and CDR2 SYGVNS. This CDR3 reads CASSESGRGDEQYF. CDR3 DNA: TGTGCCAGCAGTGAATCCGGCAGGGGGGACGAGCAGTACTTC.

CDR3 amino acids: CARATGTSSSYEQYF. The CDR3 nucleotides read TGTGCCAGAGCAACCGGGACGTCAAGCTCCTACGAGCAGTACTTC. The rearrangement links TRBV2 to TRBJ2-7; D may match TRBD1 or TRBD2 (5 bases each). CDR1 and CDR2 (germline): SNHLY, FYNNEI. This CDR3 has 15 residues. V shed 9 bases and J shed 0 bases, with 18 bases lying between them. The whole variable domain, remainder taken from reference TRBV2 and TRBJ2-7, is EPEVTQTPSHQVTQMGQEVILRCVPISNHLYFYWYRQILGQKVEFLVSFYNNEISEKSEIFDDQFSVERPDGSNFTLKIRSTKLEDSAMYFCARATGTSSSYEQYFGPGTRLTVT.

This clonotype was seen a few times. The V gene is TRBV6-5, the J gene TRBJ2-5, with D perhaps TRBD1 (6 bases). The germline CDR1 and CDR2 sequences are MNHEY and SVGAGI. Trimming shortened V by 0 bases and J by 6 bases, and 17 bases separated the two germline ends. This CDR3 contains 16 residues. This CDR3 is CASSYSPQGSDQTQYF. In DNA form, the CDR3 reads TGTGCCAGCAGTTACTCACCGCAGGGGTCTGATCAGACCCAGTACTTC.

At least ten counts were recorded for this clonotype. The chain joins TRBV5-1 to TRBJ2-1; 8 bases line up with TRBD2. CDR3 length: 14 amino acids. In germline, CDR1 is SGHRS, CDR2 YFSETQ. V gave up 4 bases and J gave up 8 bases; unmatched junction bases: 8. CDR3 protein: CASSPSGSSDEQFF. DNA for the CDR3: TGCGCCAGCAGCCCCAGCGGGAGTTCGGATGAGCAGTTCTTC.

This chain joins TRBV6-1 and TRBJ2-1; D call uncertain. The CDR3 length is 13 residues. CDR1 is MNHNS and CDR2 is SASEGT in the germline V gene. Trimming took 5 bases from V and 7 from J, leaving 12 bases between them. This CDR3 reads CASSRLGGNEQFF. CDR3 DNA sequence: TGTGCCAGCAGTAGACTGGGTGGGAATGAGCAGTTCTTC.

The V gene is TRBV28, the J gene TRBJ1-4; 7 nucleotides align to TRBD1. From germline, CDR1 is MDHEN and CDR2 SYDVKM. CDR3 size: 15 residues. V gave up 5 bases and J gave up 3 bases; unmatched junction bases: 6. The CDR3 here is CASSPWTGSNEKLFF. The CDR3, as DNA: TGTGCCAGCAGTCCCTGGACAGGTTCTAATGAAAAACTGTTTTTT.

This clonotype was detected a few times. The chain links TRBV6-1 to TRBJ2-5; D gene unclear. The CDR3 extends over 12 amino acids. The V gene lost 6 bases and the J gene lost 4 bases, with 9 bases spanning the gap. Germline V gene sequence: CDR1 MNHNS, CDR2 SASEGT. Here the CDR3 DNA reads TGTGCCAGCAGGGGATTTTCAGAGACCCAGTACTTC. Its translation is CASRGFSETQYF.

This clonotype was seen a handful of times. The chain has TRBV4-1 and TRBJ1-1; 7 nucleotides agree with TRBD1. The CDR3 covers 10 residues. Losses at the gene ends were 6 bases for V and 14 bases for J; bases not matched to a gene: 6. Germline-derived CDR1 and CDR2 are MGHRA and YSYEKL. CDR3 sequence reads: CASSRDRVFF. DNA of the CDR3: TGCGCCAGCAGTCGTGACAGGGTCTTCTTT.

This clonotype was seen repeatedly, ten times or more. The genes are TRBV28 and TRBJ1-5; tentative D call: TRBD1 (5 bases). The CDR3 loop spans 15 amino acids. Trimming removed 1 base from V and 2 bases from J, with 9 bases in between. Germline loops: CDR1 MDHEN, CDR2 SYDVKM. DNA for the CDR3: TGTGCCAGCAGTTTATCGGGGCGAGGCAATCAGCCCCAGCATTTT. Protein product: CASSLSGRGNQPQHF.